This paragraph reports one T cell receptor beta chain. Its antigen is currently unknown. This record belongs to a study of cytomegalovirus exposure and HLA in healthy donors. A multiplex PCR was run with 60 Vbeta primers and 13 Jbeta primers. Profiling relied on immunoSEQ multiplex PCR, and the TCRdb table lists in-frame clones only, not all of them. This sample has 180,000 or so clones, with around 76% found just once. The CDR3 loop spans 17 amino acids. V lost 1 base, J lost 1 base, and 11 bases lay in between. Germline V gene lookup returns CDR1 SGHNT and CDR2 YENEEA. General study findings and limits: Serostatus for CMV was the only available immune exposure information. In a later analysis, a genetic analysis reported fewer productive-TCR N-insertions in an Asian-associated ancestry cluster than the cohort average.

The chain links TRBV11-3 to TRBJ2-6, with D tentatively TRBD2 (7 bases). Sequenced input: PBMCs. This receptor was obtained from a man aged 40-55 years in good health and CMV-seronegative. DNA for the CDR3: TGTGCCAGCAGCTTAGTGGGGGGGCGGTCTGGGGCCAACGTCCTGACTTTC. Its translation is CASSLVGGRSGANVLTF.